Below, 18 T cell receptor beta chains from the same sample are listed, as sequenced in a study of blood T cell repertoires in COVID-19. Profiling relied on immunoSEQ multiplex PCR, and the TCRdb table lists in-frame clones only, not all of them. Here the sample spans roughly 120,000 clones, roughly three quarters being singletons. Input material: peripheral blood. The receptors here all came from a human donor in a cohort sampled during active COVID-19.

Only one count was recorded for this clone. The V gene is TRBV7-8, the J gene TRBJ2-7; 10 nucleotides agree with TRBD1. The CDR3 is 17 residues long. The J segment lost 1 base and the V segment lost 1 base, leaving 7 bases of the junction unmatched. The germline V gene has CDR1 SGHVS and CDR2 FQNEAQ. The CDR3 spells CASSLGRQGAKSYEQYF. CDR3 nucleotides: TGTGCCAGCAGCTTAGGGAGACAGGGGGCAAAGTCCTACGAGCAGTACTTC.

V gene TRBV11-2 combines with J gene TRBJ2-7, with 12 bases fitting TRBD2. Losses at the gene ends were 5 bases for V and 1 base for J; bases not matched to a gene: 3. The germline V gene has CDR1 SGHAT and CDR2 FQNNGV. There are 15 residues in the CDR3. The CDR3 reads CASSAGTSGSYEQYF. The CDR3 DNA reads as TGTGCCAGCAGCGCCGGGACTAGCGGGTCCTACGAGCAGTACTTC.

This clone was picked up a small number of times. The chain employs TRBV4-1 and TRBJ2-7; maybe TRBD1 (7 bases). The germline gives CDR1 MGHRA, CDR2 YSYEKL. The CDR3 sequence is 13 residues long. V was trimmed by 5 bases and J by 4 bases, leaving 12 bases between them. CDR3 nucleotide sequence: TGCGCCAGCAGCAGCCAGGGGGGATACGAGCAGTACTTC. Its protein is CASSSQGGYEQYF.

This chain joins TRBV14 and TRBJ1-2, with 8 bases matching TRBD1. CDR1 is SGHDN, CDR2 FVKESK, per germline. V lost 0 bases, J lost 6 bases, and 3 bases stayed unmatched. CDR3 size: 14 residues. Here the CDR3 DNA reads TGTGCCAGCAGCCAAGATGCAGGGGGCAATGGCTACACCTTC. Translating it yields CASSQDAGGNGYTF.

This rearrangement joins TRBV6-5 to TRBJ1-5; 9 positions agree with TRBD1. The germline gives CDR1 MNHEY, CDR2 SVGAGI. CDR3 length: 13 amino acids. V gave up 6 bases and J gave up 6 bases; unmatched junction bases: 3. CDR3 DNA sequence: TGTGCCAGCAGGGGACAGGGTCGTCAGCCCCAGCATTTT. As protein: CASRGQGRQPQHF.

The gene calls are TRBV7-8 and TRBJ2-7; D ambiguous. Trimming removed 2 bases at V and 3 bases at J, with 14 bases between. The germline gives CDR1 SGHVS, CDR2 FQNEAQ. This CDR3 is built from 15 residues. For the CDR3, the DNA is TGTGCCAGCAGCTTAAGTACGAGGCCCATCTACGAGCAGTACTTC. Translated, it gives CASSLSTRPIYEQYF.

CDR3 amino acids: CASSSGTGYQPQHF. CDR3 bases: TGTGCCAGCAGCTCCGGGACAGGGTATCAGCCCCAGCATTTT. This chain joins TRBV27 and TRBJ1-5; TRBD1 matches 9 bases. This CDR3 has 14 amino acids. CDR1 is MNHEY and CDR2 is SMNVEV in the germline V gene (reference sequence). V dropped 6 bases and J dropped 5; count of bases not matched to a gene: 5.

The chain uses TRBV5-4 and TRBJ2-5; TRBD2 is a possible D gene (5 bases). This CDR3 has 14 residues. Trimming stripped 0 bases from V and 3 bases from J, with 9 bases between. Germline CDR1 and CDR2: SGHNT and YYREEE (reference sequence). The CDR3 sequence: CASSLASGKETQYF. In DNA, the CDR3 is TGTGCCAGCAGCTTGGCCTCGGGGAAAGAGACCCAGTACTTC.

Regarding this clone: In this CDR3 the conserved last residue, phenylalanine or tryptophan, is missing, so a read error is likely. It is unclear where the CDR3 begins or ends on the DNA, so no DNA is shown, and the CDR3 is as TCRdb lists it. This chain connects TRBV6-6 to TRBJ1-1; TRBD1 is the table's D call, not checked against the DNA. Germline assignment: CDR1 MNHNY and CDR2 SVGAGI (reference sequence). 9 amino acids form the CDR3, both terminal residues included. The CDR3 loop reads CASSRTDRV.

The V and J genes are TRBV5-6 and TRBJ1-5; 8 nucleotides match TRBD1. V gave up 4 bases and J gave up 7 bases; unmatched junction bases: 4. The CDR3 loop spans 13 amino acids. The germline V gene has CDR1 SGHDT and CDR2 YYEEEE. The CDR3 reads CASSPGQVQPQHF. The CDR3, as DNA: TGTGCCAGCAGCCCGGGACAGGTACAGCCCCAGCATTTT.

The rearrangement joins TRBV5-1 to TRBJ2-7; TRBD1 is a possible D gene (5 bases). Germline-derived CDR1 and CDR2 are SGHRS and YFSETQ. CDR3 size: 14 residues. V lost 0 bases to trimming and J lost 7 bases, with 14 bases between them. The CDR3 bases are TGCGCCAGCAGCTTGGTTGGCAGGGATTATGAGCAGTACTTC. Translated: CASSLVGRDYEQYF.

In DNA, the CDR3 is TGCGCCAGCAGCCAACTAGCGGGAGAAGTATCCACCGGGGAGCTGTTTTTT. Translated: CASSQLAGEVSTGELFF. This chain links TRBV4-1 with TRBJ2-2, with 10 bases lining up with TRBD2. The trim removed 2 bases at V and 4 bases at J, leaving 7 bases unmatched. There are 17 residues in the CDR3. CDR1 MGHRA and CDR2 YSYEKL come from the germline V gene.

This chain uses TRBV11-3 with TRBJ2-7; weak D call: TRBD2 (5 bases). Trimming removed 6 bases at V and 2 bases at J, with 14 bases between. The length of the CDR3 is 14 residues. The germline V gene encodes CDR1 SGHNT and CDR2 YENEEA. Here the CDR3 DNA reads TGTGCCAGCAGAGAGAGGGTTGCTACCTACGAGCAGTACTTC. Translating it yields CASRERVATYEQYF.

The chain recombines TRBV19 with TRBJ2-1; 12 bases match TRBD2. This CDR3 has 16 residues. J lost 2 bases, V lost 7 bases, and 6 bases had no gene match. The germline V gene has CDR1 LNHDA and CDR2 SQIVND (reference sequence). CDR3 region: CASMDPSGRAYNEQFF. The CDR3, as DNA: TGTGCCAGTATGGATCCTAGCGGGAGGGCCTACAATGAGCAGTTCTTC.

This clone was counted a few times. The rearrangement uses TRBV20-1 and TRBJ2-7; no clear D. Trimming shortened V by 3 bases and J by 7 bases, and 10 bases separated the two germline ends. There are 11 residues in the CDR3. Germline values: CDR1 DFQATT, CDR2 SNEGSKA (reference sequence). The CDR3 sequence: CSASPQDEQYF. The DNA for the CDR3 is TGCAGTGCTAGTCCTCAGGATGAGCAGTACTTC.

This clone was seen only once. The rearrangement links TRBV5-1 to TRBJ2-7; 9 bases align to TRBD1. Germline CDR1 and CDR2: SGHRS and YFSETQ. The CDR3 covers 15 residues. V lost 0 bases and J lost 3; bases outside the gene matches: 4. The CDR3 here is CASSLEGQGIYEQYF. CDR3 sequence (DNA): TGCGCCAGCAGCTTGGAGGGACAGGGTATCTACGAGCAGTACTTC.

This CDR3 reads CASSPLGQGQPQHF. Written as DNA, the CDR3 is TGTGCCAGCAGTCCACTAGGACAGGGCCAGCCCCAGCATTTT. The chain carries TRBV6-5 and TRBJ1-5, with TRBD1 matching over 8 bases. Germline V gene sequence: CDR1 MNHEY, CDR2 SVGAGI. This CDR3 comprises 14 residues. The ends lost 5 bases at V and 7 bases at J; junction bases unmatched: 7.

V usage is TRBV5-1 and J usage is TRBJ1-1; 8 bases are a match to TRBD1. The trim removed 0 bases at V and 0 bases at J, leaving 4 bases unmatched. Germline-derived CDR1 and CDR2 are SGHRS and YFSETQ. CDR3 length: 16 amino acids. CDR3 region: CASSLGDRIVNTEAFF. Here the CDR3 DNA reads TGCGCCAGCAGCTTGGGGGACAGGATAGTGAACACTGAAGCTTTCTTT.